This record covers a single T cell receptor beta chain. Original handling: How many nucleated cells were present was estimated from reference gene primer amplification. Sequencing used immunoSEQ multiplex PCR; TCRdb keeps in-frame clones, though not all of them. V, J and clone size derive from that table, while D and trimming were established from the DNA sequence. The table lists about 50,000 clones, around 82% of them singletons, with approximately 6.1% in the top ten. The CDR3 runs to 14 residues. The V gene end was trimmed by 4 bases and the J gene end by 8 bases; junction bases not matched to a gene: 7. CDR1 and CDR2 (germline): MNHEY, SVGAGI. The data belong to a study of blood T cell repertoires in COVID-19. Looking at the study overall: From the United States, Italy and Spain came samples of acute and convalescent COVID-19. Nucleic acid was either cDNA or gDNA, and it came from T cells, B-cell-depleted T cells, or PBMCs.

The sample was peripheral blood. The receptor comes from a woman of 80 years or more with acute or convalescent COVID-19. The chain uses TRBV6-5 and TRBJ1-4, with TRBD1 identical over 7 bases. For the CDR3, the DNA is TGTGCCAGCAGTTTGAGGGGGCTGGGGGAAAAACTGTTTTTT. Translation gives CASSLRGLGEKLFF.